This section outlines one T cell receptor beta chain sequence together with its context. Its antigen is not known. The data originate from a study of T cell repertoires in cytomegalovirus infection. Trimming removed 1 base at V and 2 bases at J, with 12 bases between. CDR1 and CDR2 from the germline V gene are SGHTA and FQGNSA. The CDR3 has 15 amino acids. MiXCR was run by TCRdb on the reads, yielding one entry per CDR3 protein. The sample contains 80,000 or so distinct CDR3 sequences, roughly 25% of which appear only once. The clonotype comes from a human donor in good health (CMV status not recorded). Some clones in this sample may be carry-over from other donors' samples. The chain is built from TRBV7-2 and TRBJ2-7, with D perhaps matching TRBD1 or TRBD2 (5 bases each). Sequencing used CD8+ T cells from cultured PBMCs, obtained from culture after CMV antigen stimulation. In nucleotides, the CDR3 is TGTGCCAGCAGCTTAGGGGACGGCGTGCCCTACGAGCAGTACTTC. Amino acids: CASSLGDGVPYEQYF. The complete variable domain, with remaining parts taken from reference TRBV7-2 and TRBJ2-7, reads GAGVSQSPSNKVTEKGKDVELRCDPISGHTALYWYRQSLGQGLEFLIYFQGNSAPDKSGLPSDRFSAERTGGSVSTLTIQRTQQEDSAVYLCASSLGDGVPYEQYFGPGTRLTVT.